This TCR beta chain is drawn from a study of glioma-infiltrating T cells after dendritic cell vaccination. Study details: Patients had newly diagnosed or recurrent glioblastoma and received dendritic cell vaccines. Autologous tumor lysate-pulsed dendritic cell vaccination was given between about 2003 and 2013. Overall study findings and caveats: The cohort had few patients with full blood and tumor sets. Longer survival after dendritic cell vaccination followed higher pretreatment TIL content.

Here immunoSEQ multiplex PCR was the method, and the copy in TCRdb shows in-frame clones only, minus some. The sample lists 85,000 to 95,000 clones, 65% to 90% occurring once. With respect to this clone: What it binds is unknown.

Deletions cut 6 bases from V and 4 bases from J, with 15 bases between. This CDR3 spans 14 amino acids. In germline, CDR1 is SNHLY, CDR2 FYNNEI. The chain couples TRBV2 to TRBJ1-2; D gene uncertain. This TCR came from a human donor with glioblastoma. The material was blood, obtained before dendritic cell vaccination. The CDR3 region has the DNA TGTGCCAGCAGCTTAAGACACGAGCTCTATGGCTACACCTTC. This sequence encodes CASSLRHELYGYTF.